This is a list of T cell receptor beta chains from one sample in a study of cytomegalovirus exposure and HLA in healthy donors. The table came from immunoSEQ multiplex PCR; TCRdb's copy has only in-frame clones and leaves some out. The profile shows about 140,000 clones, approximately 70% of them singletons. Sequenced: PBMCs. These receptors all come from a human donor in good health. Each CDR3 is given with its conserved first and last residue. Each record gives: V gene, D gene, J gene, clone size, CDR3 protein, CDR3 DNA. The D gene is left open where the match is weak. A row's size may be missing; if present it is once, few, many or a size class.

TRBV28,TRBD1,TRBJ2-7,few,CASAQGDSPYEQYF,TGTGCCAGCGCCCAGGGGGACAGCCCCTACGAGCAGTACTTC
TRBV29-1,TRBD1,TRBJ2-7,-,CSVGGQGNEQYF,TGCAGCGTGGGCGGACAGGGGAACGAGCAGTACTTC
TRBV27,TRBD1,TRBJ1-1,-,CASSGQGMNTEAFF,TGTGCCAGCAGTGGACAGGGAATGAACACTGAAGCTTTCTTT
TRBV28,TRBD1,TRBJ1-2,-,CASRLQGVDGYTF,TGTGCCAGCAGGTTACAGGGGGTGGATGGCTACACCTTC
TRBV11-2,TRBD1,TRBJ2-7,once,CASSKGAGSGEQYF,TGTGCCAGCAGCAAGGGGGCAGGGTCAGGCGAGCAGTACTTC
TRBV27,TRBD2,TRBJ2-7,-,CASSPRTSGPYEQYF,TGTGCCAGCAGTCCCCGGACTAGCGGGCCATACGAGCAGTACTTC
TRBV28,-,TRBJ2-3,few,CASMGPKDTQYF,TGTGCCAGCATGGGCCCCAAGGATACGCAGTATTTT
TRBV5-4,TRBD2,TRBJ2-1,once,CAGSLGGTSGYNEQFF,TGTGCCGGCAGCTTGGGGGGGACTAGCGGCTACAATGAGCAGTTCTTC
TRBV6-1,TRBD1,TRBJ2-5,-,CASSSGTGLETQYF,TGTGCCAGCAGTTCCGGGACAGGGCTAGAGACCCAGTACTTC
TRBV28,TRBD1,TRBJ2-7,-,CASSFPGGKYEQYF,TGTGCCAGCAGTTTCCCAGGGGGCAAGTACGAGCAGTACTTC
TRBV5-1,TRBD1,TRBJ1-3,-,CASSLVGQGGNTIYF,TGCGCCAGCAGCTTGGTGGGACAGGGTGGAAACACCATATATTTT
TRBV19,-,TRBJ1-5,-,CASSMRRGYSSQPQHF,TGTGCCAGTAGTATGAGACGGGGTTATAGCAGTCAGCCCCAGCATTTT
TRBV7-3,TRBD2,TRBJ2-1,once,CASSLVGSGLYNEQFF,TGTGCCAGCAGCCTGGTAGGTAGCGGGCTTTACAATGAGCAGTTCTTC
TRBV27,-,TRBJ1-3,-,CASSLSPRGEAGGNTIYF,TGTGCCAGCAGTCTATCCCCTCGTGGGGAGGCAGGTGGAAACACCATATATTTT
TRBV6-1,TRBD2,TRBJ2-5,-,CASSEEAGGGETQYF,TGTGCCAGCAGTGAAGAGGCGGGAGGGGGGGAGACCCAGTACTTC
TRBV7-6,TRBD2,TRBJ2-3,-,CASTSGRAGGDTQYF,TGTGCCAGCACCAGCGGGAGGGCCGGTGGAGATACGCAGTATTTT
TRBV7-9,TRBD2,TRBJ2-7,-,CASNPLAGNDEQYF,TGTGCCAGCAACCCCCTAGCGGGAAACGACGAGCAGTACTTC
TRBV19,TRBD1,TRBJ2-7,once,CASGVGPGAGGQYF,TGTGCCAGCGGTGTGGGGCCGGGTGCAGGGGGGCAGTACTTC
TRBV28,-,TRBJ1-1,-,CASSSTRGGNTEAFF,TGTGCCAGCAGTTCTACGAGAGGGGGGAACACTGAAGCTTTCTTT
TRBV7-3,TRBD1,TRBJ2-3,-,CASSTTGFDSDTQYF,TGTGCCAGCAGCACGACAGGGTTCGATTCAGATACGCAGTATTTT
TRBV4-1,-,TRBJ1-2,-,CASSQRGGYGYTF,TGCGCCAGCAGCCAACGAGGAGGCTATGGCTACACCTTC
TRBV28,TRBD2,TRBJ2-7,-,CASSLTSGRASFEQYF,TGTGCCAGCAGCCTCACTAGCGGGAGGGCATCCTTCGAGCAGTACTTC
TRBV27,TRBD2,TRBJ2-1,-,CASSPRLAGETEQFF,TGTGCCAGCAGTCCGAGACTAGCGGGAGAGACTGAGCAGTTCTTC
TRBV5-1,TRBD1,TRBJ1-1,-,CASSFVGGDAEAFF,TGCGCCAGCAGCTTTGTAGGGGGCGACGCTGAAGCTTTCTTT
TRBV29-1,-,TRBJ2-1,-,CSVERGSEQFF,TGCAGCGTTGAACGAGGGAGTGAGCAGTTCTTC
TRBV28,-,TRBJ2-7,-,CASGSSGSGPYEQYF,TGTGCCAGCGGCTCCAGTGGTAGCGGCCCCTACGAGCAGTACTTC
TRBV6-6,-,TRBJ1-1,once,CASSYEGANTEAFF,TGTGCCAGCAGTTATGAGGGCGCGAACACTGAAGCTTTCTTT
TRBV2,-,TRBJ1-4,few,CASGKAGGGGEKLFF,TGTGCCAGCGGAAAGGCGGGGGGAGGGGGTGAAAAACTGTTTTTT
TRBV5-4,-,TRBJ2-1,-,CASSLGESRFPYNEQFF,TGTGCCAGCAGCTTGGGCGAATCTAGGTTCCCTTACAATGAGCAGTTCTTC
TRBV7-2,TRBD2,TRBJ2-1,-,CASSQAGGRNEQFF,TGTGCCAGCAGCCAAGCGGGAGGGCGTAATGAGCAGTTCTTC
TRBV19,TRBD1,TRBJ2-7,-,CASSMDGTGAYEQYF,TGTGCCAGTAGTATGGACGGGACAGGGGCCTACGAGCAGTACTTC
TRBV5-1,TRBD1,TRBJ2-6,once,CASSNRGTSSGANVLTF,TGCGCCAGCAGTAACAGGGGGACGAGCTCTGGGGCCAACGTCCTGACTTTC
TRBV5-1,-,TRBJ1-1,-,CASSQVPTGMGLNTEAFF,TGCGCCAGCAGCCAAGTACCCACAGGGATGGGGTTGAACACTGAAGCTTTCTTT
TRBV29-1,-,TRBJ2-2,few,CSGSGENTGELFF,TGCAGCGGGAGCGGAGAGAACACCGGGGAGCTGTTTTTT
TRBV10-1,TRBD2,TRBJ2-1,-,CASSESGAGGWHEQFF,TGCGCCAGCAGTGAGTCGGGAGCGGGAGGATGGCATGAGCAGTTCTTC
TRBV5-1,TRBD2,TRBJ2-3,-,CASSLISGSSDTQYF,TGCGCCAGCAGCTTGATTAGCGGGAGTTCAGATACGCAGTATTTT
TRBV9,TRBD2,TRBJ2-7,-,CASSPTSLLAGGEQYF,TGTGCCAGCAGCCCGACATCCCTACTAGCGGGAGGGGAGCAGTACTTC
TRBV5-4,-,TRBJ1-2,-,CAAAEDSLNYGYTF,TGTGCCGCCGCGGAGGACAGCCTTAACTATGGCTACACCTTC
TRBV7-2,TRBD1,TRBJ2-2,-,CASSLGQGYGELFF,TGTGCCAGCAGCCTCGGACAGGGGTATGGGGAGCTGTTTTTT
TRBV5-1,TRBD1,TRBJ2-1,-,CASSLGTGTGGIDEQFF,TGCGCCAGCAGCTTGGGGACCGGGACAGGGGGTATCGATGAGCAGTTCTTC
TRBV10-3,TRBD1,TRBJ2-7,-,CAIMAGGDGGYEQYF,TGTGCCATCATGGCAGGGGGAGATGGTGGCTACGAGCAGTACTTC